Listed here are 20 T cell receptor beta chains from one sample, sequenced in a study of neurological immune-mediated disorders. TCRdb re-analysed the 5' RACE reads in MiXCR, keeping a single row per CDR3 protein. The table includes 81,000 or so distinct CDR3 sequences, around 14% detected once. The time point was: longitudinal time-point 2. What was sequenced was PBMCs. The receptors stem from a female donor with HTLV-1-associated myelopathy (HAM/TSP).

The CDR3 nucleotides are TGTGCCAGCAGCTGGGACGGGGGTGAAGCTTTCTTT. It codes for CASSWDGGEAFF. This sequence joins TRBV5-4 and TRBJ1-1; tentative D call: TRBD1 (5 bases). This CDR3 has 12 amino acids. Looked up from germline, CDR1 is SGHNT and CDR2 is YYREEE (reference sequence). Trimming cost V 3 bases and J 7 bases, with 10 bases left between them. The full variable domain, with the rest looked up from reference TRBV5-4 and TRBJ1-1, is ETGVTQSPTHLIKTRGQQVTLRCSSQSGHNTVSWYQQALGQGPQFIFQYYREEENGRGNFPPRFSGLQFPNYSSELNVNALELDDSALYLCASSWDGGEAFFGQGTRLTVV.

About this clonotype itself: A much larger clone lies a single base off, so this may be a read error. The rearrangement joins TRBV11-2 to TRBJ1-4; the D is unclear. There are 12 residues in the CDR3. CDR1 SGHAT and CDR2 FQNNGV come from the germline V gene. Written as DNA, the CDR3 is TGTGTCAGCAGCGCCCTCGGGGAAAAACTGTTTTTT. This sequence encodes CVSSALGEKLFF.

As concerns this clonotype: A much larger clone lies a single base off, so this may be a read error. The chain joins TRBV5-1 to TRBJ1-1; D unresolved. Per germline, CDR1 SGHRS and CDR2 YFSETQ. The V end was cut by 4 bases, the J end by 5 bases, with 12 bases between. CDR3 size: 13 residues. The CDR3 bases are TGCGCCAGCAGCCAACGGGGAGCGACTGAAGCTTTCTTT. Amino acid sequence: CASSQRGATEAFF.

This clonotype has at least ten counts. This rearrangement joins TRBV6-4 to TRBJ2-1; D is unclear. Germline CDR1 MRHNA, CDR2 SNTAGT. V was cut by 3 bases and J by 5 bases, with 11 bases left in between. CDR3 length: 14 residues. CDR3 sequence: CASSEQHGNNEQFF. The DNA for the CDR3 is TGTGCCAGCAGTGAACAGCATGGCAACAATGAGCAGTTCTTC.

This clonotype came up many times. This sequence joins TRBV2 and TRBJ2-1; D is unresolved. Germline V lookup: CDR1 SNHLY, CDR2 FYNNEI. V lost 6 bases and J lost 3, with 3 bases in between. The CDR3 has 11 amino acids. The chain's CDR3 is CASRDYNEQFF. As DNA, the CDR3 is TGTGCCAGCAGAGACTACAATGAGCAGTTCTTC. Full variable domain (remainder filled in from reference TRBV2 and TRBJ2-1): EPEVTQTPSHQVTQMGQEVILRCVPISNHLYFYWYRQILGQKVEFLVSFYNNEISEKSEIFDDQFSVERPDGSNFTLKIRSTKLEDSAMYFCASRDYNEQFFGPGTRLTVL.

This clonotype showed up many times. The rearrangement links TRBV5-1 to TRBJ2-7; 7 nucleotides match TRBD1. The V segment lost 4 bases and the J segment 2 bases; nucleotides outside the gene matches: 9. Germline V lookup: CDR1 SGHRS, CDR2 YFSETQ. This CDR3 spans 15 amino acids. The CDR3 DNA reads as TGCGCCAGCAGCGAATGGGACAGCGTGCCCTACGAGCAGTACTTC. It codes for CASSEWDSVPYEQYF.

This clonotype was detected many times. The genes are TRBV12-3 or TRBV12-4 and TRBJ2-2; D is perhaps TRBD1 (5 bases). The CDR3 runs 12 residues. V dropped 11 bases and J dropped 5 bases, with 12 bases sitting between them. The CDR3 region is CAGADSTGELFF. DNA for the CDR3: TGTGCCGGGGCTGACAGTACCGGGGAGCTGTTTTTT.

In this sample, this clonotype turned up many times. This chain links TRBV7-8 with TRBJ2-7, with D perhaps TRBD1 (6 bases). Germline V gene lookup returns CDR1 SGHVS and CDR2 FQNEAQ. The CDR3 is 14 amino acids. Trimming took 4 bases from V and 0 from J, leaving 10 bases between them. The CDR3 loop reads CASSSTGISYEQYF. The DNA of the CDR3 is TGTGCCAGCAGCTCGACAGGCATCTCCTACGAGCAGTACTTC.

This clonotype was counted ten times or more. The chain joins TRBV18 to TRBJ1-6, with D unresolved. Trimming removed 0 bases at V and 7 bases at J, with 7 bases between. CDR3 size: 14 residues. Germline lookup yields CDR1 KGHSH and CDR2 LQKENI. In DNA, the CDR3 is TGTGCCAGCTCACCACCTATCGACAATTCACCCCTCCACTTT. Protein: CASSPPIDNSPLHF.

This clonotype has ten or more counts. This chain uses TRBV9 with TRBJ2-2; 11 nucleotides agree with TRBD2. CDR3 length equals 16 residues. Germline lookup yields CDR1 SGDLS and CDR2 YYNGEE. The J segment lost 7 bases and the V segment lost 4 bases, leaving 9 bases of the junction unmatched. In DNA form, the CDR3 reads TGTGCCAGCAGCCCGAGACTAGCGGGGTTAATCGGGGAGCTGTTTTTT. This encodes CASSPRLAGLIGELFF.

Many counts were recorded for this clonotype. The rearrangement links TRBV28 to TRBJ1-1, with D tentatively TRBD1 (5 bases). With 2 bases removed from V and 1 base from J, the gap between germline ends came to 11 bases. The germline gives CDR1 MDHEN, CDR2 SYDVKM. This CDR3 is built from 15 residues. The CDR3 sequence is CASSLRGRPNTEAFF. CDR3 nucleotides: TGTGCCAGCAGTTTAAGGGGACGGCCGAACACTGAAGCTTTCTTT.

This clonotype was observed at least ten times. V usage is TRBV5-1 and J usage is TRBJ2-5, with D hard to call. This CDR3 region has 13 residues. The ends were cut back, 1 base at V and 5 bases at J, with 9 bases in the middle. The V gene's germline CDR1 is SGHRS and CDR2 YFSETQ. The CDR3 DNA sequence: TGCGCCAGCAGCTTGCCCCCGATGGAGACCCAGTACTTC. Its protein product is CASSLPPMETQYF.

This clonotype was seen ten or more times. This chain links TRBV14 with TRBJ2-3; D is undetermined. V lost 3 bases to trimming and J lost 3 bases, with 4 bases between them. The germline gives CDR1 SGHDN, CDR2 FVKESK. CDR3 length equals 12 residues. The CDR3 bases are TGTGCCAGCAGCCAGAAAACAGATACGCAGTATTTT. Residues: CASSQKTDTQYF.

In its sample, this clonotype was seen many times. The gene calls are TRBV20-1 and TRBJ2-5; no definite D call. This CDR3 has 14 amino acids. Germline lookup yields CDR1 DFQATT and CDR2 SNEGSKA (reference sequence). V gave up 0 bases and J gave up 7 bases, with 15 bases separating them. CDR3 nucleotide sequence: TGCAGTGCTAGAGATCAGGTTGCCCTGGGGACCCAGTACTTC. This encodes CSARDQVALGTQYF.

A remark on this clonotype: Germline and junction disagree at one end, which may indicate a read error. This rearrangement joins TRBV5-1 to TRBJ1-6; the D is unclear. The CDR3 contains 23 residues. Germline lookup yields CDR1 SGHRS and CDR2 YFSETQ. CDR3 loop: CASSHRDVPALTRGTSYNSSLHF. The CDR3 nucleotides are TGCGCCAGCAGCCACCGGGATGTTCCAGCCCTTACGCGGGGAACCTCCTATAATTCATCCCTCCACTTT. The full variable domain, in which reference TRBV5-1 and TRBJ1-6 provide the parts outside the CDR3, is KAGVTQTPRYLIKTRGQQVTLSCSPISGHRSVSWYQQTPGQGLQFLFEYFSETQRNKGNFPGRFSGRQFSNSRSEMNVSTLELGDSALYLCASSHRDVPALTRGTSYNSSLHFGNGTRLTVT.

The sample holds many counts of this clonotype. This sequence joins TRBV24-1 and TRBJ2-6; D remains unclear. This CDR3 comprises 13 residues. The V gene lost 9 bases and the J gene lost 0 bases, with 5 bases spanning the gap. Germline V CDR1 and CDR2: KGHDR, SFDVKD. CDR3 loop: CATSVSGANVLTF. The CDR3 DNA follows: TGTGCCACCTCTGTCTCTGGGGCCAACGTCCTGACTTTC.

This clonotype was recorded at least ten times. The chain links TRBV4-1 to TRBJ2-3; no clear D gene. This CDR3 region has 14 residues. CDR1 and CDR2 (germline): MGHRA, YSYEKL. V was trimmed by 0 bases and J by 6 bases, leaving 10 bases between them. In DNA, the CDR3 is TGCGCCAGCAGCCAAGATGAAGGGCGGGATACGCAGTATTTT. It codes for CASSQDEGRDTQYF.

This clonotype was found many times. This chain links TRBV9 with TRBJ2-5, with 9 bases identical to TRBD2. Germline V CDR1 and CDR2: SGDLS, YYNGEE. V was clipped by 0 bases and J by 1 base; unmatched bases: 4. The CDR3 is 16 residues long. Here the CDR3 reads CASSVGTSAVQETQYF. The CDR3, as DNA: TGTGCCAGCAGCGTAGGGACTAGCGCTGTCCAAGAGACCCAGTACTTC.

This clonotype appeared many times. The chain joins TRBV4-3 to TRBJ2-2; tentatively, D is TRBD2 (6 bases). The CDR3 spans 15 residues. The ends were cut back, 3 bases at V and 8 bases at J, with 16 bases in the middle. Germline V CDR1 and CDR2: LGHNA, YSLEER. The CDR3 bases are TGCGCCAGCAGCCAGACTAGAATCCTGTTGGGGGAGCTGTTTTTT. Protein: CASSQTRILLGELFF.

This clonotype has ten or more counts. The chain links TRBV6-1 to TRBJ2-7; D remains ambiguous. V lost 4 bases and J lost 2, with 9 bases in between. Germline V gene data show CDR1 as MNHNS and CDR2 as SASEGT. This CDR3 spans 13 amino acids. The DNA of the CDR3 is TGTGCCAGCAGTGCCCCAGGCACCTACGAGCAGTACTTC. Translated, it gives CASSAPGTYEQYF.